Listed below are T cell receptor beta chains from one sample, sequenced in a study of blood T cell repertoires in COVID-19. The protocol was immunoSEQ multiplex PCR, while the TCRdb copy is restricted to in-frame clones and leaves out a portion. The sample consists of fewer than 80,000 clones, roughly 75% of them appearing once. The specimen sequenced was peripheral blood. These receptors came from a man between 60 and 75 years old with COVID-19, enrolled during active disease. CDR3s include the opening cysteine and the closing phenylalanine or tryptophan. The D gene is left open where the match is weak. The size of a clone is reported for some rows only, either as once, few or many, or as a class for expanded clones.

abundance,v_gene,j_gene,d_gene,CDR3nt,CDR3aa
-,TRBV12-3/TRBV12-4,TRBJ1-6,TRBD1,TGTGCCAGCGGGGGACAGGGGGCTTCACCCCTCCACTTT,CASGGQGASPLHF
-,TRBV3-1/TRBV3-2,TRBJ2-1,TRBD2,TGTGCCAGCAGCCCCCTTGCGGGGGGCTCCTACAATGAGCAGTTCTTC,CASSPLAGGSYNEQFF
-,TRBV5-4,TRBJ2-7,-,TGTGCCAGCAGCTTGGCCGGCGGGATGGCCTCCTACGAGCAGTACTTC,CASSLAGGMASYEQYF
-,TRBV6-6,TRBJ1-1,TRBD1,TGTGCCAGCATGGACAGGGGTATGAACACTGAAGCTTTCTTT,CASMDRGMNTEAFF
-,TRBV28,TRBJ2-7,-,TGTGCCAGCAGTATGGGACACCGCTCCTACGAGCAGTACTTC,CASSMGHRSYEQYF
-,TRBV30,TRBJ2-1,-,TGTGCCTGGAGTGTAGTGGGCGGGAACACCTACAATGAGCAGTTCTTC,CAWSVVGGNTYNEQFF
few,TRBV2,TRBJ2-5,-,TGTGCCAGCAGTGAGAGGACAGCTTACCAAGAGACCCAGTACTTC,CASSERTAYQETQYF
-,TRBV27,TRBJ1-2,-,TGTGCCAGCAGTTTAGGCGGTTTTCCCTATGGCTACACCTTC,CASSLGGFPYGYTF
-,TRBV28,TRBJ2-7,TRBD2,TGTGCCAGCAGTCCCGTAGCGGGGGGGGCCTCCGAGCAGTACTTC,CASSPVAGGASEQYF
-,TRBV20-1,TRBJ2-5,-,TGCAGTGCTAGAGATCTGGAGACCCAGTACTTC,CSARDLETQYF